The 28 T cell receptor beta chains below come from one sample, sequenced in a study. TCRdb passed the RT-PCR reads through MiXCR, listing each CDR3 protein once. This table has about 700,000 distinct CDR3 sequences, 12% to 15% appearing once. Sequencing was performed on memory CD4+ T cells from blood. All receptors derive from a female donor in good health, serving as a healthy control.

This clonotype was detected many times. V and J are TRBV4-3 and TRBJ2-1; 11 bases are shared with TRBD1. The CDR3 has 17 amino acids. With 3 bases clipped from V and 5 bases from J, the junction kept 9 bases outside the gene matches. Germline V CDR1 and CDR2: LGHNA, YSLEER. CDR3 DNA: TGCGCCAGCAGCCATGCCCCCGGGACAGGGGGAAACAATGAGCAGTTCTTC. This codes for CASSHAPGTGGNNEQFF.

This clonotype is a singleton in its sample. The rearrangement joins TRBV4-3 to TRBJ1-4, with TRBD1 matching 7 bases. The CDR3 is 17 residues long. Trimming at V came to 3 bases and at J to 0 bases, leaving 7 bases not matched to a gene. CDR1 is LGHNA and CDR2 is YSLEER in the germline V gene. CDR3 protein: CASSQDRTVATNEKLFF. As DNA, the CDR3 is TGCGCCAGCAGCCAGGACAGGACAGTCGCAACTAATGAAAAACTGTTTTTT.

This sequence joins TRBV5-6 and TRBJ2-7; D not resolved. Between the trimmed V and J ends, which lost 2 bases and 5 bases, there was a span of 5 bases. This CDR3 has 11 amino acids. Germline lookup yields CDR1 SGHDT and CDR2 YYEEEE. In DNA form, the CDR3 reads TGTGCCAGCAGCTTTGGGAACGAGCAGTACTTC. As protein: CASSFGNEQYF.

The table lists this clonotype with a few counts. The CDR3: CSATVHEQFF. Written as DNA, the CDR3 is TGCAGTGCCACTGTACATGAGCAGTTCTTC. The chain has TRBV20-1 and TRBJ2-1; D is undetermined. There are 10 residues in the CDR3. V was pared by 6 bases and J by 8 bases, with 8 bases between. The germline V gene has CDR1 DFQATT and CDR2 SNEGSKA (reference sequence).

At least ten counts were recorded for this clonotype. The V gene is TRBV6-4, the J gene TRBJ1-3; D remains ambiguous. CDR1 and CDR2 from the germline V gene are MRHNA and SNTAGT. With 9 bases removed from V and 2 bases from J, the gap between germline ends came to 14 bases. This CDR3 has 14 residues. CDR3 in amino acids: CASIIKGTGNTIYF. CDR3 nucleotide sequence: TGTGCCAGTATCATAAAGGGAACTGGAAACACCATATATTTT.

The sample holds many counts of this clonotype. The chain combines TRBV9 with TRBJ2-5; the D is unclear. V lost 2 bases to trimming and J lost 1 base, with 12 bases between them. The CDR3 totals 15 residues. CDR1 is SGDLS and CDR2 is YYNGEE in the germline V gene. In DNA, the CDR3 is TGTGCCAGCAGCGTCCAAGGGCTAGTCCAAGAGACCCAGTACTTC. This encodes CASSVQGLVQETQYF.

J is TRBJ1-2 and V is TRBV24-1, with 10 positions matching TRBD1. The CDR3 is 15 amino acids. CDR1 is KGHDR, CDR2 SFDVKD, per germline. V was clipped by 9 bases and J by 6 bases; unmatched bases: 12. The CDR3 nucleotides are TGTGCCACCGAGGGACAGGGGAGATTCGGGAATGGCTACACCTTC. It specifies CATEGQGRFGNGYTF.

This clonotype was detected ten times or more. V and J are TRBV20-1 and TRBJ2-2, with unresolved D. This CDR3 region has 16 residues. The germline V and J ends were trimmed by 0 bases and 2 bases, with 13 bases remaining between them. Germline-derived CDR1 and CDR2 are DFQATT and SNEGSKA (reference sequence). The CDR3 sequence: CSARDFQRINTGELFF. The CDR3 nucleotides read TGCAGTGCTAGAGACTTCCAACGGATAAACACCGGGGAGCTGTTTTTT.

The V call is TRBV6-1, the J call TRBJ1-5; D remains ambiguous. In germline, CDR1 is MNHNS, CDR2 SASEGT. CDR3 length: 14 amino acids. V was pared by 5 bases and J by 0 bases, with 8 bases between. CDR3 protein: CASSLHVSNQPQHF. The CDR3 DNA is TGTGCCAGCAGTCTACACGTTAGCAATCAGCCCCAGCATTTT.

This clonotype showed up just a few times. The genes are TRBV28 and TRBJ1-6; D unclear. CDR1 and CDR2 from the germline V gene are MDHEN and SYDVKM. The V and J ends lost 6 bases and 14 bases respectively, with 11 bases between them. The CDR3 runs to 11 residues. The CDR3 loop reads CASRIEATLHF. Here the CDR3 DNA reads TGTGCCAGCAGAATAGAGGCGACCCTCCACTTT. Combining the CDR3 with reference TRBV28 and TRBJ1-6 gives the whole variable domain DVKVTQSSRYLVKRTGEKVFLECVQDMDHENMFWYRQDPGLGLRLIYFSYDVKMKEKGDIPEGYSVSREKKERFSLILESASTNQTSMYLCASRIEATLHFGNGTRLTVT.

CDR3 nucleotides: TGTGCCAGCAGCGTCGGGGAGAGGGGGTCACCCCTCCACTTT. Translated: CASSVGERGSPLHF. The chain couples TRBV9 to TRBJ1-6; D is perhaps TRBD1 (6 bases). Germline assignment: CDR1 SGDLS and CDR2 YYNGEE. Trimming stripped 2 bases from V and 10 bases from J, with 13 bases between. This CDR3 comprises 14 residues.

On this clonotype itself: At one boundary the junction diverges from the germline segment, which might be a read error. V gene TRBV20-1 combines with J gene TRBJ2-3; no definite D call. Germline V CDR1 and CDR2: DFQATT, SNEGSKA (reference sequence). This CDR3 spans 12 amino acids. The CDR3 loop is CNARSRTDTQYF. CDR3 coding DNA: TGCAATGCTAGGAGCCGAACAGATACGCAGTATTTT.

This chain's CDR3 is CASSVAGASTDTQYF. As DNA, the CDR3 is TGTGCCAGCAGCGTAGCGGGAGCTAGCACAGATACGCAGTATTTT. The chain links TRBV9 to TRBJ2-3; D possibly corresponds to TRBD2 (6 bases). Germline loops: CDR1 SGDLS, CDR2 YYNGEE. V gave up 0 bases and J gave up 0 bases, with 8 bases separating them. The CDR3 contains 15 residues.

This clonotype was detected a few times. J is TRBJ1-2 and V is TRBV5-1; TRBD1 might be the D (5 bases). CDR1 and CDR2 (germline): SGHRS, YFSETQ. V was shortened by 1 base and J by 2 bases, with 12 bases between the two germline ends. This CDR3 has 15 residues. The DNA for the CDR3 is TGCGCCAGCAGCTTGTCGCAGGGACCCAACTATGGCTACACCTTC. It specifies CASSLSQGPNYGYTF.

This clonotype has more than one count but fewer than ten. The V gene is TRBV27, the J gene TRBJ2-3, with 8 bases that match TRBD2. The CDR3 loop spans 14 amino acids. V lost 5 bases and J lost 10; bases outside the gene matches: 11. Germline lookup yields CDR1 MNHEY and CDR2 SMNVEV (reference sequence). The CDR3 spells CASSVRTSLAPQYF. The CDR3 region has the DNA TGTGCCAGCAGTGTCCGGACTAGCTTGGCTCCGCAGTATTTT.

In this sample, this clonotype turned up a few times. The J gene is TRBJ1-1, the V gene TRBV5-1, with D maybe TRBD1 (6 bases). V lost 3 bases, J lost 1 base, and 13 bases lay in between. CDR1 and CDR2 from the germline V gene are SGHRS and YFSETQ. The CDR3 has 15 residues. DNA for the CDR3: TGCGCCAGCAGCTCGCCGACAGGCGGGAACACTGAAGCTTTCTTT. Translation: CASSSPTGGNTEAFF.

This clonotype was picked up many times. V is TRBV4-1 and J is TRBJ1-1; TRBD1 might be the D (6 bases). This CDR3 is 13 amino acids long. The V and J ends lost 8 bases and 0 bases respectively, with 10 bases between them. Germline CDR1 is MGHRA and CDR2 is YSYEKL. This CDR3 is CASGRGLNTEAFF. CDR3 nucleotide sequence: TGCGCCAGCGGCAGGGGCTTGAACACTGAAGCTTTCTTT.

The sample holds a few counts of this clonotype. The chain uses TRBV12-3 or TRBV12-4 and TRBJ1-5; 10 positions match TRBD1. The length of the CDR3 is 16 residues. The ends lost 6 bases at V and 6 bases at J; junction bases unmatched: 11. CDR3 nucleotides: TGTGCCAGCAGACGGGACAGGGGAGGGTTGGGTCAGCCCCAGCATTTT. It specifies CASRRDRGGLGQPQHF.

This clonotype was observed a handful of times. The V call is TRBV7-2, the J call TRBJ2-7; 7 positions match TRBD1. The CDR3 totals 14 residues. CDR1 and CDR2 (germline): SGHTA, FQGNSA. J lost 0 bases, V lost 5 bases, and 4 bases had no gene match. The CDR3 nucleotides are TGTGCCAGCAGCAGGGACAGAACCTCCTACGAGCAGTACTTC. It codes for CASSRDRTSYEQYF.

This clonotype was found many times. The chain has TRBV12-3 or TRBV12-4 and TRBJ1-4, with D hard to call. The length of the CDR3 is 11 residues. V gave up 6 bases and J gave up 8 bases, with 7 bases separating them. The CDR3 protein is CASSPLEKLFF. For the CDR3, the DNA is TGTGCCAGCAGCCCCTTAGAAAAACTGTTTTTT.

V and J are TRBV12-3 or TRBV12-4 and TRBJ1-2, with a possible D match to TRBD1 (5 bases). Between the trimmed V and J ends, which lost 0 bases and 6 bases, there was a span of 11 bases. The CDR3 is made up of 14 amino acids. The CDR3 DNA reads as TGTGCCAGCAGTTTAGCGAACAGGCGGAATGGCTACACCTTC. Translation gives CASSLANRRNGYTF.

The sample holds a few counts of this clonotype. This chain links TRBV6-6 with TRBJ2-3, with D possibly matching TRBD1 (6 bases). The germline V and J ends were trimmed by 6 bases and 3 bases, with 10 bases remaining between them. The CDR3 totals 13 residues. Germline lookup yields CDR1 MNHNY and CDR2 SVGAGI (reference sequence). CDR3 DNA: TGTGCCAGCAGGGGGGCAGCGACAGATACGCAGTATTTT. It yields the protein CASRGAATDTQYF.

The rearrangement joins TRBV9 to TRBJ2-3; 12 nucleotides match TRBD1. The junction had 6 bases not matched to a gene; V was cut back by 3 bases and J by 4 bases. The CDR3 contains 16 residues. Germline assignment: CDR1 SGDLS and CDR2 YYNGEE. CDR3 coding DNA: TGTGCCAGCAGCGCCCCGGGACAGGGGGCCGCAGATACGCAGTATTTT. As protein: CASSAPGQGAADTQYF.

This chain connects TRBV2 to TRBJ1-5; TRBD1 matches at 7 bases. Germline trimming cut 3 bases from V and 5 bases from J; bases unmatched to any gene: 4. Germline V gene sequence: CDR1 SNHLY, CDR2 FYNNEI. The CDR3 is 14 residues long. The CDR3 is CASSERGRDQPQHF. The DNA for the CDR3 is TGTGCCAGCAGTGAGAGGGGGCGCGATCAGCCCCAGCATTTT.

This clonotype has at least ten counts. This chain joins TRBV6-6 and TRBJ1-1; D perhaps matches TRBD1 (5 bases). The CDR3 is 13 residues long. V gave up 0 bases and J gave up 11 bases, with 13 bases separating them. The germline CDR1 and CDR2 sequences are MNHNY and SVGAGI (reference sequence). The CDR3 DNA is TGTGCCAGCAGTTACTCGGCAGGGTCGGTCGCTTTCTTT. Translated: CASSYSAGSVAFF.

The chain recombines TRBV9 with TRBJ2-3, with D possibly matching TRBD2 (6 bases). The length of the CDR3 is 16 residues. CDR1 is SGDLS and CDR2 is YYNGEE in the germline V gene. The V end lost 0 bases, the J end lost 2 bases, and 13 bases lay between the germline ends. The CDR3 loop is CASSVGRRDSTDTQYF. Here the CDR3 DNA reads TGTGCCAGCAGCGTAGGGAGACGGGACTCCACAGATACGCAGTATTTT.

This clonotype was recorded a few times. The chain recombines TRBV5-1 with TRBJ2-3, with TRBD2 matching 11 bases. Germline trimming cut 0 bases from V and 6 bases from J; bases unmatched to any gene: 6. There are 16 residues in the CDR3. Germline assignment: CDR1 SGHRS and CDR2 YFSETQ. The CDR3 DNA sequence: TGCGCCAGCAGCTTGGGGGCTAGCGGGAGGCCTGATACGCAGTATTTT. Protein sequence: CASSLGASGRPDTQYF.

In its sample, this clonotype was seen many times. This chain uses TRBV20-1 with TRBJ2-3, with 10 bases identical to TRBD2. J lost 1 base, V lost 1 base, and 5 bases had no gene match. This CDR3 contains 16 residues. Per germline, CDR1 DFQATT and CDR2 SNEGSKA (reference sequence). CDR3 nucleotides: TGCAGTGCTAGAGTCCACGGACTAGCGGGCACAGATACGCAGTATTTT. The encoded protein is CSARVHGLAGTDTQYF.